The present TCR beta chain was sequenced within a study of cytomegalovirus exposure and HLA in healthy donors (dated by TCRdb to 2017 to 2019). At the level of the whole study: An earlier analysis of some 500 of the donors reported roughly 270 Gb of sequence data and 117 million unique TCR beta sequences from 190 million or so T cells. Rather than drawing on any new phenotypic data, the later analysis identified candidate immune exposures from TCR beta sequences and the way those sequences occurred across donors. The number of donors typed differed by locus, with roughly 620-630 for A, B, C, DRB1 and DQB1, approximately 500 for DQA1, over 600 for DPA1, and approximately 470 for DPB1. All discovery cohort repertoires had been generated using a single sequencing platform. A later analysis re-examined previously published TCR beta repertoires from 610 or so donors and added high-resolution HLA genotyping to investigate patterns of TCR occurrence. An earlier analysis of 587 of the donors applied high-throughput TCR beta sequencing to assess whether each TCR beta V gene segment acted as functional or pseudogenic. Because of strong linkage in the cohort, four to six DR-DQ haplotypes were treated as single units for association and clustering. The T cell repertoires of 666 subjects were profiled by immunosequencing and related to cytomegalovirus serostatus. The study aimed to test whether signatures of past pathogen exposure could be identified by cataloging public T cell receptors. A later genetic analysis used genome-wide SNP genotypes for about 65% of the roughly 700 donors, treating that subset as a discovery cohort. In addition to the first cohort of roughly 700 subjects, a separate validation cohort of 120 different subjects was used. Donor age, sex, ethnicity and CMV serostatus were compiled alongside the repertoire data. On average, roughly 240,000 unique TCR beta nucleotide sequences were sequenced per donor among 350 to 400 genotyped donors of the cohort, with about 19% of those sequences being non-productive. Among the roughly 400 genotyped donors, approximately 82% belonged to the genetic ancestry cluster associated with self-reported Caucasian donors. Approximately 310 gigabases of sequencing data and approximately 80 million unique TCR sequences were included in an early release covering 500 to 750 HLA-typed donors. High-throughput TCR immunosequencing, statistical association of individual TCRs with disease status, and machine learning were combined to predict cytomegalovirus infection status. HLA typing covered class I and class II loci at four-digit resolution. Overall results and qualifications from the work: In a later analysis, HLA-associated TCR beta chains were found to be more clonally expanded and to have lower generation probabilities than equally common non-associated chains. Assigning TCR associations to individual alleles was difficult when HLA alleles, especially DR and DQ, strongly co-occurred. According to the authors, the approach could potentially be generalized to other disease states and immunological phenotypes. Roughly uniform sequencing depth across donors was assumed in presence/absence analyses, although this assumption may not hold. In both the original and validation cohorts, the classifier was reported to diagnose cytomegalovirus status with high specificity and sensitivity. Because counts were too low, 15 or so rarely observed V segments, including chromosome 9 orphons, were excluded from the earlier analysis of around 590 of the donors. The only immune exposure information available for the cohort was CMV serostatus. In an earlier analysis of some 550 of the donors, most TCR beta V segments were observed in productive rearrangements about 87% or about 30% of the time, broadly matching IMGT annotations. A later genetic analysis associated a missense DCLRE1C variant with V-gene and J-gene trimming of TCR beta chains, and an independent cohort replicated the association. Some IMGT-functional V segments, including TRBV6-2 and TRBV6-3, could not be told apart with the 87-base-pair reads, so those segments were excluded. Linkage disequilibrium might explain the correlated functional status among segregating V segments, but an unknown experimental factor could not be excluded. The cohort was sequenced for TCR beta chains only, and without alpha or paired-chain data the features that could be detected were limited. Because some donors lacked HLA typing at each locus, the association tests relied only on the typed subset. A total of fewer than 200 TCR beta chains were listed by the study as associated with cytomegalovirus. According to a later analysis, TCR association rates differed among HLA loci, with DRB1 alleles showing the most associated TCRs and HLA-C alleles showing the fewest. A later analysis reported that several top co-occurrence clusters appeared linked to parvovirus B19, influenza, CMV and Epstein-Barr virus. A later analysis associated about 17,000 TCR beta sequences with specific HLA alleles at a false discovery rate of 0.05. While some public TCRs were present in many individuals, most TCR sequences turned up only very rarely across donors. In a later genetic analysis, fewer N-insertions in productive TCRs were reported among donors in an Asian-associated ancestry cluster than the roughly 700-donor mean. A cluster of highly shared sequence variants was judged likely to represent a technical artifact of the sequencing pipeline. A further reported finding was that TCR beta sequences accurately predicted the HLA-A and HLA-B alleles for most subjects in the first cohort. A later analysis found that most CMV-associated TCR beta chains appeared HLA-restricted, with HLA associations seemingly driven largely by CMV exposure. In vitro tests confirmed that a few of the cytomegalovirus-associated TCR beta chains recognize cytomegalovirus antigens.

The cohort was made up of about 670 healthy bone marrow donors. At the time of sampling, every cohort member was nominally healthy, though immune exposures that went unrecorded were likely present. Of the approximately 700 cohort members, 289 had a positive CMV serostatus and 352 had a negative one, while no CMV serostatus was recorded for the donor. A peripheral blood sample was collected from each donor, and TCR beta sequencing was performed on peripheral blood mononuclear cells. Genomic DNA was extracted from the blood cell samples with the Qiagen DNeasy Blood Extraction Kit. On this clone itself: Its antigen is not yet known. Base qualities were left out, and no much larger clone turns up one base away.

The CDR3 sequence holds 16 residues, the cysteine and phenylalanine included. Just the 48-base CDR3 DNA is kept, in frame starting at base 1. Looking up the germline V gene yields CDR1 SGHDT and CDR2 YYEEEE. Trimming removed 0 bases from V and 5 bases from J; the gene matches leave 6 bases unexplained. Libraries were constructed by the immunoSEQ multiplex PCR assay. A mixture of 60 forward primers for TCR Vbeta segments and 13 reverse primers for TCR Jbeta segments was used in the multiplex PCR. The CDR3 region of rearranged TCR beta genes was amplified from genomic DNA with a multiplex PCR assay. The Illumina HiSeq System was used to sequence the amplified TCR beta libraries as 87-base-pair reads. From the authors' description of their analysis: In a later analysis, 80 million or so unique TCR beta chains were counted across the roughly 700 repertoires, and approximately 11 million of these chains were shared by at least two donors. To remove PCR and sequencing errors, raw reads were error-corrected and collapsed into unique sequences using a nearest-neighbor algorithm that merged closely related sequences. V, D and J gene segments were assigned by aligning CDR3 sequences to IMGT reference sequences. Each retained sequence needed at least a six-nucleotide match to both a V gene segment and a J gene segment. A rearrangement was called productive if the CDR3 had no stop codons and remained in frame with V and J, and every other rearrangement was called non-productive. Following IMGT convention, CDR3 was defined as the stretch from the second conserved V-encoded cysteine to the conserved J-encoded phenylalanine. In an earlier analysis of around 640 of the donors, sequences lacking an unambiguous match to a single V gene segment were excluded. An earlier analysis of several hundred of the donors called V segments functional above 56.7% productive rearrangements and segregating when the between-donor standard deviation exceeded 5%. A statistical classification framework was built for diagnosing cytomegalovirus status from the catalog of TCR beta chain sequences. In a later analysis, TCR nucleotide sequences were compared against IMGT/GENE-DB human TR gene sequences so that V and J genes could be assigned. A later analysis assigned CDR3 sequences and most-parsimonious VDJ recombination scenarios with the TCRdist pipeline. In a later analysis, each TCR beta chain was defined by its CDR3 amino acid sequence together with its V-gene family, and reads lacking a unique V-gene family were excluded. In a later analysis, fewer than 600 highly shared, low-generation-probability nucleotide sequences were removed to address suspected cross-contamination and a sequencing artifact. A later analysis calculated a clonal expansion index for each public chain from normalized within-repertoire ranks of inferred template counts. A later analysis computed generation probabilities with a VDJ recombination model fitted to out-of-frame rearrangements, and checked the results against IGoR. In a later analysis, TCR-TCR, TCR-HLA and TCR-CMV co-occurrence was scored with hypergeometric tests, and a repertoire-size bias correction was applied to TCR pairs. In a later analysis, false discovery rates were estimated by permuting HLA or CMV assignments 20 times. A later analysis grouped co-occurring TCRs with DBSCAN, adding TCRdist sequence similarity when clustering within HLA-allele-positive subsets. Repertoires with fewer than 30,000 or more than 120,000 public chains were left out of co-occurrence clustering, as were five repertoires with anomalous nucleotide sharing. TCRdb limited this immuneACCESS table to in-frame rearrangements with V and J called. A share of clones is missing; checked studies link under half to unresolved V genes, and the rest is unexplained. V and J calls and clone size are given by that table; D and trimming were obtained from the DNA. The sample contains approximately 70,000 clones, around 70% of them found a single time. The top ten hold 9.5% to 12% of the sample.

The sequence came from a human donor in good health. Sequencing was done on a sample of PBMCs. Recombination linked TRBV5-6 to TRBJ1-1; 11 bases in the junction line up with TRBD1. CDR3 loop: CASSLGDRGDGTEAFF. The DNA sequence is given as TGTGCCAGCAGCTTGGGGGACAGGGGGGACGGAACTGAAGCTTTCTTT.